This TCR beta chain was recorded in a study of T cell responses to AZD1222 COVID-19 vaccine. Study-level points and caveats: Sampling captured repertoires only after the peak T cell response. Donors skewed white British and female; clonal diversity was possibly underestimated. Reportedly, close to half of spike-specific TCRs are directed against unmutated variant regions.

This clone was seen a few times. Its cognate antigen is unknown. Libraries were prepared by immunoSEQ multiplex PCR; TCRdb keeps only in-frame clonotypes and omits some of them. Found here are 140,000 to 150,000 clones, approximately 89% of them singletons; the top ten hold roughly 1.7%. The CDR3 consists of 14 residues. Trimming removed 7 bases from V and 9 bases from J; junction bases left unmatched: 7. Germline CDR1 and CDR2: LNHDA and SQIVND (reference sequence). Second doses were pooled across both intervals (about 4 or about 12 weeks). The V call is TRBV19, the J call TRBJ2-1, with 12 bases lining up with TRBD2. Source: peripheral blood, taken 28 days after the second AZD1222 dose. The TCR comes from an adult who received the AZD1222 COVID-19 vaccine. In DNA form, the CDR3 reads TGTGCCAGTATGACTAGCGGGAGATCGTTTGAGCAGTTCTTC. It is translated as CASMTSGRSFEQFF.